The sequence of this T cell receptor beta chain was determined in a study of blood T cell repertoires in COVID-19. This table comes from immunoSEQ multiplex PCR, and its TCRdb copy is limited to in-frame clones, with some not included. Of 400,000 or so clones detected, approximately 87% appear once; the ten largest clones hold 1.5% to 2%. Trimming cost V 3 bases and J 3 bases, with 9 bases left between them. Germline CDR1 MNHNS, CDR2 SASEGT. This CDR3 spans 13 amino acids. This TCR derives from a man aged 40-55 years in a cohort exposed to, infected with or recovered from COVID-19 (not recorded which). The chain joins TRBV6-1 to TRBJ2-7; D may be TRBD1 (5 bases). The source material was PBMCs or T cells enriched from blood (not recorded which). CDR3 bases: TGTGCCAGCAGTGATTACCAGGGCTACGAGCAGTACTTC. Translating gives CASSDYQGYEQYF.